This is a list of T cell receptor beta chains from one sample in a study of a mutant IDH1 vaccine in newly diagnosed glioma. Their recognized antigens are unknown. The table came from immunoSEQ multiplex PCR; TCRdb's copy has only in-frame clones and leaves some out. This sample has about 34,000 clones, with approximately 90% found just once. This specimen consisted of PBMCs, obtained from a glioma patient whose treatment included an IDH1 peptide vaccine. These receptors originate from a woman aged 25 to 39 with glioma. CDR3s include the opening cysteine and the closing phenylalanine or tryptophan. A D gene is named only where the DNA matches it firmly. Expanded clones are given a class, and other clones once, few, many or no size at all.

TRBJ1-1	TRBV7-2	.	.	CASSLGGSITEAFF	TGTGCCAGCAGCTTAGGGGGCAGCATCACTGAAGCTTTCTTT
TRBJ1-6	TRBV6-5	.	.	CASSSLPSSYNSPLHF	TGTGCCAGCAGTTCGCTACCTAGCTCCTATAATTCACCCCTCCACTTT
TRBJ2-5	TRBV30	once	.	CAWSKARTPQSGETQYF	TGTGCCTGGAGTAAGGCCAGGACACCCCAGTCGGGAGAGACCCAGTACTTC
TRBJ2-2	TRBV6-5	.	.	CASTEGGELFF	TGTGCCAGCACAGAAGGCGGGGAGCTGTTTTTT
TRBJ1-2	TRBV19	.	.	CATAQGRGYTF	TGTGCCACAGCACAGGGTAGAGGCTACACCTTC
TRBJ1-1	TRBV25-1	once	.	CASSEIWGEAFF	TGTGCCAGCAGTGAAATCTGGGGAGAAGCTTTCTTT
TRBJ2-2	TRBV6-5	few	.	CASSYSQGSTGELFF	TGTGCCAGCAGTTACTCCCAGGGTTCCACCGGGGAGCTGTTTTTT
TRBJ2-2	TRBV10-3	.	.	CAISEGVGELFF	TGTGCCATCAGTGAAGGAGTCGGGGAGCTGTTTTTT
TRBJ1-2	TRBV18	.	TRBD1	CASSPGTGRNRGYTF	TGTGCCAGCTCACCAGGGACAGGGCGTAATCGCGGCTACACCTTC
TRBJ2-5	TRBV29-1	.	.	CSVHPAQETQYF	TGCAGCGTTCACCCGGCACAAGAGACCCAGTACTTC
TRBJ1-1	TRBV6-5	.	.	CASSYLGGFRTEAFF	TGTGCCAGCAGTTATCTGGGAGGGTTTAGGACTGAAGCTTTCTTT
TRBJ2-7	TRBV19	.	.	CASSGFRHEQYF	TGTGCCAGTTCGGGGTTTAGGCACGAGCAGTACTTC
TRBJ1-1	TRBV2	once	.	CASSERTANTEAFF	TGTGCCAGCAGTGAAAGGACAGCGAACACTGAAGCTTTCTTT
TRBJ1-1	TRBV6-6	.	TRBD1	CASSKGQGAAEAFF	TGTGCCAGCAGTAAGGGACAGGGTGCGGCTGAAGCTTTCTTT
TRBJ2-7	TRBV4-3	.	.	CASSQDRGGSYEQYF	TGCGCCAGCAGCCAAGATAGGGGCGGCTCCTACGAGCAGTACTTC
TRBJ1-3	TRBV7-8	.	TRBD1	CASSPSWAGGSGNTIYF	TGTGCCAGCAGCCCTAGTTGGGCAGGGGGCTCTGGAAACACCATATATTTT
TRBJ1-5	TRBV4-1	.	.	CASSQDPWSNQPQHF	TGCGCCAGCAGCCAAGATCCATGGAGCAATCAGCCCCAGCATTTT
TRBJ2-7	TRBV2	.	TRBD1	CASSERDRVTYEQYF	TGTGCCAGCAGTGAAAGAGACAGGGTTACCTACGAGCAGTACTTC
TRBJ2-5	TRBV5-6	.	TRBD2	CASSLLSSGAQETQYF	TGTGCCAGCAGCTTGCTTTCTAGCGGGGCGCAAGAGACCCAGTACTTC
TRBJ2-6	TRBV30	.	.	CAWSQDSGANVLTF	TGTGCCTGGAGTCAAGACTCTGGGGCCAACGTCCTGACTTTC
TRBJ1-5	TRBV27	.	.	CASSLEVGQPQHF	TGTGCCAGCAGTTTGGAGGTAGGTCAGCCCCAGCATTTT
TRBJ2-1	TRBV5-1	.	TRBD1	CASSLETGDYNEQFF	TGCGCCAGCAGCTTGGAGACAGGGGACTACAATGAGCAGTTCTTC
TRBJ2-7	TRBV6-5	.	.	CASSHRMLGSYEQYF	TGTGCCAGCAGTCACCGGATGTTGGGCTCCTACGAGCAGTACTTC
TRBJ2-1	TRBV18	.	.	CASSPLGGAASYNEQFF	TGTGCCAGCTCACCTCTAGGGGGGGCTGCATCCTACAATGAGCAGTTCTTC
TRBJ1-2	TRBV14	.	.	CASSPDTYGYTF	TGTGCCAGCAGCCCAGACACCTATGGCTACACCTTC
TRBJ2-5	TRBV5-1	.	TRBD2	CASSLGGGAFAETQYF	TGCGCCAGCAGCTTGGGCGGGGGGGCCTTCGCGGAGACCCAGTACTTC
TRBJ2-1	TRBV20-1	.	.	CSANAYNEQFF	TGCAGTGCTAATGCCTACAATGAGCAGTTCTTC
TRBJ1-2	TRBV2	.	.	CASSDRGEYGYTF	TGTGCCAGCAGTGACAGGGGCGAATATGGCTACACCTTC
TRBJ1-1	TRBV6-6	.	.	CASGRGPNTEAFF	TGTGCCAGCGGGAGGGGACCGAACACTGAAGCTTTCTTT
TRBJ2-7	TRBV6-5	few	.	CASSPAGYEQYF	TGTGCCAGCAGCCCCGCCGGGTACGAGCAGTACTTC
TRBJ2-1	TRBV27	.	.	CASAPGHNEQFF	TGTGCCAGCGCCCCGGGGCACAATGAGCAGTTCTTC
TRBJ1-2	TRBV4-1	.	.	CASSQGRGNGYTF	TGCGCCAGCAGCCAAGGTAGGGGAAATGGCTACACCTTC
TRBJ1-4	TRBV19	.	TRBD1	CASRGQAATNEKLFF	TGTGCCAGTAGAGGACAGGCGGCAACTAATGAAAAACTGTTTTTT
TRBJ2-7	TRBV5-4	.	.	CASSFRGGVYEQYF	TGTGCCAGCAGCTTTCGAGGCGGGGTCTACGAGCAGTACTTC
TRBJ2-2	TRBV7-9	.	.	CASSLPAGDTGELFF	TGTGCCAGCAGCTTACCCGCCGGGGACACCGGGGAGCTGTTTTTT
TRBJ2-7	TRBV29-1	.	.	CSVGQDYEQYF	TGCAGCGTTGGACAGGACTACGAGCAGTACTTC
TRBJ2-5	TRBV5-4	.	.	CASSLLASETQYF	TGTGCCAGCAGCCTACTAGCTTCTGAGACCCAGTACTTC
TRBJ1-2	TRBV13	.	.	CASSPPETYGYTF	TGTGCCAGCAGCCCCCCTGAAACCTATGGCTACACCTTC
TRBJ1-4	TRBV5-1	.	.	CASSHTTTNEKLFF	TGCGCCAGCAGCCACACCACAACTAATGAAAAACTGTTTTTT
TRBJ2-7	TRBV7-3	.	.	CASSLGPSYEQYF	TGTGCCAGCAGCTTGGGGCCATCCTACGAGCAGTACTTC